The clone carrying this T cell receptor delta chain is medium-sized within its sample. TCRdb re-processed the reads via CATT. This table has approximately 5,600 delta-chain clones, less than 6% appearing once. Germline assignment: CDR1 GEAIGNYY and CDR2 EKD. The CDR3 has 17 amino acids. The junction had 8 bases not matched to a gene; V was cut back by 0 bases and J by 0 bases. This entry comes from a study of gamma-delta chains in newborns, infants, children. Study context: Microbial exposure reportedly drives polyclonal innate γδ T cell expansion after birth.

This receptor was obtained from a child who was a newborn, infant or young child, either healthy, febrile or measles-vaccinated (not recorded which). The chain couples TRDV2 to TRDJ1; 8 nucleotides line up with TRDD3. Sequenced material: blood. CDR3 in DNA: TGTGCCTGTGACACCCTGGGGGACAATCAGTACACCGATAAACTCATCTTT. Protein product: CACDTLGDNQYTDKLIF.